This T cell receptor beta chain was sequenced during a study of vaccination and CD4 T cells after COVID-19. The Oncomine TCR Beta short-read assay was what sequenced the DNA obtained from cultured CD4+ T cells. TCRdb re-derived calls from the PCR reads in MiXCR, one entry per CDR3 protein. The sample records roughly 14,000 distinct CDR3 sequences, 55% being singletons. Study conclusions and caveats: Relatively few convalescent patients were studied, without early post-infection timepoints.

Germline V gives CDR1 DFQATT, CDR2 SNEGSKA (reference sequence). Trimming at V came to 4 bases and at J to 9 bases, leaving 13 bases not matched to a gene. CDR3 length: 14 residues. This clonotype was observed a few times. Antigen unknown. Indicated treatment: approximately nine-day PBMC culture with coronavirus spike peptide pools or control peptides (ViraFEST assay). Material: CD4+ T cells from blood, cultured in vitro. The rearrangement uses TRBV20-1 and TRBJ2-3; TRBD2 matches 7 bases. The receptor comes from a human donor who had recovered from COVID-19. The DNA for the CDR3 is TGCAGTGCTACACCGCGGGAGAAAGGAATCACGCAGTATTTT. Encoded protein: CSATPREKGITQYF.